Here is one T cell receptor beta chain with its context. Participants' own reports of clinical history determined their cohort assignment. Original analysis: Amplification with reference gene primers provided the estimates of nucleated cell counts. Clones were sequenced by immunoSEQ multiplex PCR, and TCRdb holds only the in-frame ones, with some missing. Clonal size and the V and J genes are those of that table, whereas D and trimming came from the DNA. The data show some 220,000 clones, roughly nine tenths seen once. Germline CDR1 and CDR2: SGHTA and FQGNSA. CDR3 size: 16 residues. Trimming pared 1 base from V and 3 bases from J, leaving 12 bases between. This specimen comes from a study of blood T cell repertoires in COVID-19.

The chain joins TRBV7-2 to TRBJ1-4, with unresolved D. The sequenced material came from PBMCs or T cells enriched from blood (not recorded which). The receptor comes from a woman aged 18 to 35 in a cohort exposed to, infected with or recovered from COVID-19 (not recorded which). The DNA for the CDR3 is TGTGCCAGCAGCTTAGGCGTGGGCAGATCTAATGAAAAACTGTTTTTT. Translation: CASSLGVGRSNEKLFF.